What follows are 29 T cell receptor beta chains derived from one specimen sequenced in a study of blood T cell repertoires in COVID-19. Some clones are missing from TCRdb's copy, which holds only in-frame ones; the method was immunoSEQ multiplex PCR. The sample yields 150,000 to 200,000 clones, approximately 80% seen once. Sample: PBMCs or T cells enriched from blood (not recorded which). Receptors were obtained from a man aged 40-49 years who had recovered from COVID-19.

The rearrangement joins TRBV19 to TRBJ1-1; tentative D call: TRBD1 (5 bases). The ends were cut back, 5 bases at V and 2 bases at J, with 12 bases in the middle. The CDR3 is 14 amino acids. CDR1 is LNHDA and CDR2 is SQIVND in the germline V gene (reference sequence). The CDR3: CASSLARANTEAFF. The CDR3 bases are TGTGCCAGTAGTCTGGCCAGGGCAAACACTGAAGCTTTCTTT. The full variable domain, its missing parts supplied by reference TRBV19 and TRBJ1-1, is DGGITQSPKYLFRKEGQNVTLSCEQNLNHDAMYWYRQDPGQGLRLIYYSQIVNDFQKGDIAEGYSVSREKKESFPLTVTSAQKNPTAFYLCASSLARANTEAFFGQGTRLTVV.

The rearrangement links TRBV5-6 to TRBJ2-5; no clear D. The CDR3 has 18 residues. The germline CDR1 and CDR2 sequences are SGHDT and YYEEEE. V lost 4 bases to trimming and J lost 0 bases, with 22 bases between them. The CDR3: CASSIRVESKRYQETQYF. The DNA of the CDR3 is TGTGCCAGCAGCATCCGGGTTGAGAGTAAAAGGTACCAAGAGACCCAGTACTTC.

CDR3 loop: CASSQAGLFNSPLHF. The CDR3 region has the DNA TGTGCCAGTAGTCAAGCAGGGCTTTTTAATTCACCCCTCCACTTT. The rearrangement joins TRBV19 to TRBJ1-6; D might be TRBD1 (5 bases). V lost 5 bases and J lost 6, with 14 bases in between. Germline CDR1 LNHDA, CDR2 SQIVND (reference sequence). The CDR3 contains 15 residues.

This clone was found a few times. CDR3 bases: TGTGCCTGGAGTGACTTCGGAGGTTGGACTTTTAACACCGGGGAGCTGTTTTTT. Translating it yields CAWSDFGGWTFNTGELFF. The chain combines TRBV30 with TRBJ2-2; perhaps TRBD2 as D (5 bases). Germline-derived CDR1 and CDR2 are GTSNPN and SVGIG (reference sequence). The CDR3 contains 18 residues. V was trimmed by 1 base and J by 2 bases, leaving 20 bases between them.

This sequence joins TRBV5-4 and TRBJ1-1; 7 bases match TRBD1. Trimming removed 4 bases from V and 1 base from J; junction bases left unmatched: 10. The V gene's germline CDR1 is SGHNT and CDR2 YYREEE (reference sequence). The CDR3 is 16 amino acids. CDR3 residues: CASSAGGSGANTEAFF. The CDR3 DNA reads TGTGCCAGCAGCGCAGGGGGTTCGGGGGCGAACACTGAAGCTTTCTTT.

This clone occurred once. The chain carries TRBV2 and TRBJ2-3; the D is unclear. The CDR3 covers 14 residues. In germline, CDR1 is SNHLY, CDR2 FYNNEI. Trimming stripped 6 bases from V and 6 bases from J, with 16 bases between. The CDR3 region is CASSMSSRVDTQYF. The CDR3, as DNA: TGTGCCAGCAGCATGTCCTCCCGAGTCGATACGCAGTATTTT.

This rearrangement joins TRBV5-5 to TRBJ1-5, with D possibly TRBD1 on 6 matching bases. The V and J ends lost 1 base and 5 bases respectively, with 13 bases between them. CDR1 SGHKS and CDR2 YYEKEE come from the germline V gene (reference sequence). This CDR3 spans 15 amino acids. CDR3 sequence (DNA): TGTGCCAGCAGCTTGCTTCCTGGGGGCGATCAGCCCCAGCATTTT. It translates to CASSLLPGGDQPQHF. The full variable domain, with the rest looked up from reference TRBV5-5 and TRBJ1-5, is DAGVTQSPTHLIKTRGQQVTLRCSPISGHKSVSWYQQVLGQGPQFIFQYYEKEERGRGNFPDRFSARQFPNYSSELNVNALLLGDSALYLCASSLLPGGDQPQHFGDGTRLSIL.

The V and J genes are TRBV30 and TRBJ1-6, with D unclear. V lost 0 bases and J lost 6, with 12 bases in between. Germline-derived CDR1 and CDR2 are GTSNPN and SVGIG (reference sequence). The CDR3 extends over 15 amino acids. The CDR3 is CAWSVPGVGNSPLHF. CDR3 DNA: TGTGCCTGGAGTGTACCCGGGGTCGGTAATTCACCCCTCCACTTT.

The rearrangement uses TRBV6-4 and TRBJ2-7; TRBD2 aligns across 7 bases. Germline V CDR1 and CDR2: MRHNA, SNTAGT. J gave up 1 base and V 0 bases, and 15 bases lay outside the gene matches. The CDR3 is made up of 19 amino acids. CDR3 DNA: TGTGCCAGCAGTGACTCTTCCGGGCTAGCGGAAAGTTTATCCTACGAGCAGTACTTC. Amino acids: CASSDSSGLAESLSYEQYF.

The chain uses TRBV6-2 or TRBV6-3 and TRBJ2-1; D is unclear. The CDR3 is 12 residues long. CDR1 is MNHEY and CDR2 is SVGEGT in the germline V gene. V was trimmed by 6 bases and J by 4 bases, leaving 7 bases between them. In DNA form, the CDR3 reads TGTGCCAGCAGCCGCGATTACAATGAGCAGTTCTTC. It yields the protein CASSRDYNEQFF.

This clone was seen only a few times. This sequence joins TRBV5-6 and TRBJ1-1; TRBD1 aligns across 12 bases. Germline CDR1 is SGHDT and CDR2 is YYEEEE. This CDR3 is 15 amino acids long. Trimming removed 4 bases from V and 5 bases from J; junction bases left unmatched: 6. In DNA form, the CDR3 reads TGTGCCAGCAGCAGACGGGACAGGGGGCTAACTGAAGCTTTCTTT. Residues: CASSRRDRGLTEAFF. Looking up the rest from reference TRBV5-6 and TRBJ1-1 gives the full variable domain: DAGVTQSPTHLIKTRGQQVTLRCSPKSGHDTVSWYQQALGQGPQFIFQYYEEEERQRGNFPDRFSGHQFPNYSSELNVNALLLGDSALYLCASSRRDRGLTEAFFGQGTRLTVV.

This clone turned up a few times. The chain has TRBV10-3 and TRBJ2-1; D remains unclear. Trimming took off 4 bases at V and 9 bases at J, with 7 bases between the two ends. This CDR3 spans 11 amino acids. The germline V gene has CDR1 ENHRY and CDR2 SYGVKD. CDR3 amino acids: CAISGGGEQFF. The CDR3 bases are TGTGCCATCAGTGGAGGCGGTGAGCAGTTCTTC.

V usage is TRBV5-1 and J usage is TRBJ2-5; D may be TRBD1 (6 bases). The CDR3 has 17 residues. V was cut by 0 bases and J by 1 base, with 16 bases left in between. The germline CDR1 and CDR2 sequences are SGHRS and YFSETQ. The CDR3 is CASSLGQGMGAQETQYF. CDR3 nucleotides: TGCGCCAGCAGCTTGGGGCAAGGGATGGGGGCCCAAGAGACCCAGTACTTC. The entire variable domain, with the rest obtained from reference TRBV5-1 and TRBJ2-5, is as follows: KAGVTQTPRYLIKTRGQQVTLSCSPISGHRSVSWYQQTPGQGLQFLFEYFSETQRNKGNFPGRFSGRQFSNSRSEMNVSTLELGDSALYLCASSLGQGMGAQETQYFGPGTRLLVL.

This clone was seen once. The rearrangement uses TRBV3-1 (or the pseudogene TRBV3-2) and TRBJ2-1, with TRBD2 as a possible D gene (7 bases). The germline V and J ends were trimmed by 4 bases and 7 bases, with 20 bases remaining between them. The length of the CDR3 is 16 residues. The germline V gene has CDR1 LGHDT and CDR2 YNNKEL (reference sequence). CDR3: CASSLLSGGGMNEQFF. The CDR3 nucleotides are TGTGCCAGCAGCCTACTTTCTGGGGGGGGCATGAATGAGCAGTTCTTC.

CDR3 coding DNA: TGTGCCAGCAGCTTAGGGACTAGCCCCGGAGAGACCCAGTACTTC. Amino acids: CASSLGTSPGETQYF. V is TRBV7-6 and J is TRBJ2-5; 8 bases match TRBD2. CDR1 is SGHVS and CDR2 is FNYEAQ in the germline V gene. The J segment lost 4 bases and the V segment lost 1 base, leaving 5 bases of the junction unmatched. The CDR3 length is 15 residues.

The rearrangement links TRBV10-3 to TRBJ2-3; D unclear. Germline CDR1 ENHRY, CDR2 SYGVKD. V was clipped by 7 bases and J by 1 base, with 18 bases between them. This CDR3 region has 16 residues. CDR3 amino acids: CAITPASRPGTDTQYF. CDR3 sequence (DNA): TGTGCCATCACCCCGGCGTCGCGGCCCGGCACAGATACGCAGTATTTT.

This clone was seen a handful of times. The CDR3 region is CASSEERGRTQYF. Here the CDR3 DNA reads TGTGCCAGCAGTGAAGAGCGGGGACGGACCCAGTACTTC. The chain uses TRBV2 and TRBJ2-5; TRBD2 matches at 7 bases. CDR1 and CDR2 from the germline V gene are SNHLY and FYNNEI. The CDR3 spans 13 residues. After removal of 1 base from V and 7 bases from J, the junction contained 3 bases not matched to a gene.

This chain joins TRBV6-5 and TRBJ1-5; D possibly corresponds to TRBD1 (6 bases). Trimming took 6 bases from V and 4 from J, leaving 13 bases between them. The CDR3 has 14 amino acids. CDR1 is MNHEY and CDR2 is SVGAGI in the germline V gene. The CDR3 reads CASRNRVGNQPQHF. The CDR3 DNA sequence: TGTGCCAGCAGGAACAGGGTTGGTAATCAGCCCCAGCATTTT.

CDR3 DNA sequence: TGCAGCGTTGGGGGACTAGCCAAAAACATTCAGTACTTC. Translation gives CSVGGLAKNIQYF. This rearrangement joins TRBV29-1 to TRBJ2-4; D possibly corresponds to TRBD2 (6 bases). CDR3 length: 13 amino acids. Per germline, CDR1 SQVTM and CDR2 ANQGSEA. Deletions cut 4 bases from V and 0 bases from J, with 7 bases between.

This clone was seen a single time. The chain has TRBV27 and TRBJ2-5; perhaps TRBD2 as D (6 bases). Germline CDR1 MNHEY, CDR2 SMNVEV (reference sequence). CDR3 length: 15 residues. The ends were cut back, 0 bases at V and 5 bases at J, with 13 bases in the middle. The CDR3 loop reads CASSLSGLGYETQYF. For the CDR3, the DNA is TGTGCCAGCAGTTTATCGGGACTGGGGTACGAGACCCAGTACTTC.

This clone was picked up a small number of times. CDR3 nucleotides: TGTGCCAGCAGCGGAGGACAGGGATGGGGCAATCAGCCCCAGCATTTT. Amino acids: CASSGGQGWGNQPQHF. The chain employs TRBV9 and TRBJ1-5; 8 bases map to TRBD1. V dropped 3 bases and J dropped 2; count of bases not matched to a gene: 7. Germline V gene lookup returns CDR1 SGDLS and CDR2 YYNGEE. The CDR3 contains 16 residues.

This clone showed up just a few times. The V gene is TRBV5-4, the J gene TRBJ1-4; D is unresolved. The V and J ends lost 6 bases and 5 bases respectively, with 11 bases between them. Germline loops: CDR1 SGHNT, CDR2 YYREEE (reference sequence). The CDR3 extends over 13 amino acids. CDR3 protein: CASTSRPNEKLFF. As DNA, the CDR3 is TGTGCCAGCACTTCGCGCCCGAATGAAAAACTGTTTTTT.

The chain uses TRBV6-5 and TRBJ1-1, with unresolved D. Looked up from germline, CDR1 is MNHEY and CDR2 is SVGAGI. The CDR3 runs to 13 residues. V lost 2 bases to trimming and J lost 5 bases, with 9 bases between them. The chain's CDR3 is CASSYGGRTEAFF. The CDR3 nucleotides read TGTGCCAGCAGTTACGGAGGGAGAACTGAAGCTTTCTTT.

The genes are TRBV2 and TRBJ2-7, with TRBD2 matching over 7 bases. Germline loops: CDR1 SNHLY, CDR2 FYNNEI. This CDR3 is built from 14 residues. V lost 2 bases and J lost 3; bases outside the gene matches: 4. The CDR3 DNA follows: TGTGCCAGCAGTGAAAGCGGGGCGTACTACGAGCAGTACGTC. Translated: CASSESGAYYEQYV.

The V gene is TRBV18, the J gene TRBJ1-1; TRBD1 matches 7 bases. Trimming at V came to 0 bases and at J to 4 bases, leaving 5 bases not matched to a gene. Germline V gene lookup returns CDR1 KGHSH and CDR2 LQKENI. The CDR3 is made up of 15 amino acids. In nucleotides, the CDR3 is TGTGCCAGCTCACCACCGACAGGGCAGGTCACTGAAGCTTTCTTT. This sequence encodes CASSPPTGQVTEAFF.

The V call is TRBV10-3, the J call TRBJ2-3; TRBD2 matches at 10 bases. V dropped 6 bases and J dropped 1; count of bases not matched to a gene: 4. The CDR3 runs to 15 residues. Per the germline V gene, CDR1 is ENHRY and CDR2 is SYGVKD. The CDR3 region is CAISSLAGGTDTQYF. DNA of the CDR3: TGTGCCATCAGCTCGCTAGCGGGGGGCACAGATACGCAGTATTTT.

DNA for the CDR3: TGCGCCAGCAGCGGGGCAGCTGATTATGGCTACACCTTC. Translated: CASSGAADYGYTF. The chain uses TRBV4-1 and TRBJ1-2, with D maybe TRBD1 (5 bases). The CDR3 runs to 13 residues. V lost 5 bases to trimming and J lost 5 bases, with 12 bases between them. CDR1 is MGHRA and CDR2 is YSYEKL in the germline V gene.

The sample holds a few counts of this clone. CDR3 in DNA: TGCGCCAGCAGCTTAAACCTGGGACTAGCGGGGGGCTATGAGCAGTTCTTC. As protein: CASSLNLGLAGGYEQFF. This chain links TRBV5-1 with TRBJ2-1; 15 bases line up with TRBD2. Germline V gives CDR1 SGHRS, CDR2 YFSETQ. V was pared by 2 bases and J by 8 bases, with 8 bases of the junction left unmatched. The length of the CDR3 is 17 residues. Supplemented by reference TRBV5-1 and TRBJ2-1, the full variable domain reads KAGVTQTPRYLIKTRGQQVTLSCSPISGHRSVSWYQQTPGQGLQFLFEYFSETQRNKGNFPGRFSGRQFSNSRSEMNVSTLELGDSALYLCASSLNLGLAGGYEQFFGPGTRLTVL.

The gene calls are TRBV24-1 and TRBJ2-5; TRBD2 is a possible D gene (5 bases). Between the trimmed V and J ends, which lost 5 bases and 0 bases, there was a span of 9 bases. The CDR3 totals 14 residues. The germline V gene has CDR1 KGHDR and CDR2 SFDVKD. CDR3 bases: TGTGCCACCAGTGCGATCGGGGACCAAGAGACCCAGTACTTC. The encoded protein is CATSAIGDQETQYF.